These T cell receptor beta chains were read from a single sample in a study of blood T cell repertoires in COVID-19. Produced via immunoSEQ multiplex PCR; TCRdb's table is partial and in-frame only. The sample lists some 120,000 clones, around 87% occurring once. The sequenced sample consisted of peripheral blood. These receptors came from a woman aged 60-75 years with acute or convalescent COVID-19. Both conserved end residues are part of each CDR3. D genes are given only for firm matches. For some rows the clone size is stated as once, few or many, or as a class when expanded; others skip it.

-	17	TRBV28	TRBJ2-3	-	TGTGCCAGCAGTTTGTTGGGGGGACCCCGGTCACGGGATACGCAGTATTTT	CASSLLGGPRSRDTQYF
-	13	TRBV3-1/TRBV3-2	TRBJ2-1	-	TGTGCCAGCAGCCTGGGGGCTTACAATGAGCAGTTCTTC	CASSLGAYNEQFF
TRBD1	16	TRBV4-2	TRBJ1-2	-	TGTGCCAGCAGCCCCCCCGGCGACAGGGTGAGCTGGGGCTACACCTTC	CASSPPGDRVSWGYTF
TRBD2	14	TRBV7-9	TRBJ2-7	-	TGTGCCAGCAGCTTAGGAGCGGGAGAGGACGAGCAGTACTTC	CASSLGAGEDEQYF
TRBD1	14	TRBV2	TRBJ1-2	-	TGTGCCAGCACCGAGAATCGGGACAGCTATGGCTACACCTTC	CASTENRDSYGYTF
-	11	TRBV18	TRBJ2-7	-	TGTGCCAGCTCTAGCTCCTACGAGCAGTACTTC	CASSSSYEQYF
TRBD2	15	TRBV2	TRBJ2-5	once	TGTGCCAGCAGAGGGCTAGCGGGTTCACAAGAGACCCAGTACTTC	CASRGLAGSQETQYF
TRBD2	15	TRBV14	TRBJ2-1	-	TGTGCCAGCAGCCAAGCGACTAGCGGGAGGCATGAGCAGTTCTTC	CASSQATSGRHEQFF
-	16	TRBV19	TRBJ2-1	-	TGTGCCAGTAGTATAGTCTCGGGACTCATGACCAATGAGCAGTTCTTC	CASSIVSGLMTNEQFF
-	14	TRBV6-5	TRBJ1-5	few	TGTGCCAGCAGTTACACGGGAGGCAATCAGCCCCAGCATTTT	CASSYTGGNQPQHF
-	13	TRBV29-1	TRBJ1-4	-	TGCAGCGTTAGACAAGCAACTAATGAAAAACTGTTTTTT	CSVRQATNEKLFF
TRBD1	12	TRBV6-5	TRBJ1-2	-	TGTGCCAGCTCGACAGGGATCTATGGCTACACCTTC	CASSTGIYGYTF
-	14	TRBV29-1	TRBJ1-2	-	TGCAGCGTTGAGCTCCGGGATCTCTACGGAGGCTACACCTTC	CSVELRDLYGGYTF
TRBD2	14	TRBV10-3	TRBJ2-7	-	TGTGCCATCAGTGTGGGACTAGCGGGGGGCGAGCAGTACTTC	CAISVGLAGGEQYF
-	17	TRBV19	TRBJ1-2	-	TGTGCCAGTAACCTAGTTGGGGCGGAACCTAGAAGTTATGGCTACACCTTC	CASNLVGAEPRSYGYTF
TRBD1	14	TRBV19	TRBJ1-4	once	TGTGCCAGTAGCGATGGGACAGGGAGGGAAAAACTGTTTTTT	CASSDGTGREKLFF
-	18	TRBV11-3	TRBJ2-3	-	TGTGCCAGCAGCTTAGAAGGGGGAGGGGGTGCTAGCACAGATACGCAGTATTTT	CASSLEGGGGASTDTQYF
-	12	TRBV6-4	TRBJ1-3	-	TGTGCCAGCCAGGGGTTAGGAAACACCATATATTTT	CASQGLGNTIYF
TRBD2	16	TRBV5-4	TRBJ2-2	-	TGTGCCAGCAGACAGGGACTAGCGGGAGCCACCGGGGAGCTGTTTTTT	CASRQGLAGATGELFF
-	17	TRBV9	TRBJ1-1	-	TGTGCCAGCAGCGTAGCTGCAGTGGCCTCAGGGGACACTGAAGCTTTCTTT	CASSVAAVASGDTEAFF
-	14	TRBV28	TRBJ1-3	-	TGTGCCAGCAGGGTCGGAGGGCTCGGAAACACCATATATTTT	CASRVGGLGNTIYF
-	14	TRBV19	TRBJ2-1	-	TGTGCCAGTAGCACTAGCAGTGGATACAATGAGCAGTTCTTC	CASSTSSGYNEQFF
-	11	TRBV10-3	TRBJ2-7	-	TGTGCCATCAGTGAGCAAAACGAGCAGTACTTC	CAISEQNEQYF
-	15	TRBV9	TRBJ1-1	few	TGTGCCAGCAGCCCTTCCGGGACACTGAACACTGAAGCTTTCTTT	CASSPSGTLNTEAFF
-	19	TRBV4-1	TRBJ1-2	-	TGCGCCAGCAGCCAAGGCCTCGCGGGAGGAGGTAGTATCAACTATGGCTACACCTTC	CASSQGLAGGGSINYGYTF
-	14	TRBV10-3	TRBJ2-7	-	TGTGCCATCAGCACGTCGGGTCAAACTTACGAGCAGTACTTC	CAISTSGQTYEQYF
-	15	TRBV9	TRBJ1-1	-	TGTGCCAGCAGCCTCTACAGGGACCAGAACACTGAAGCTTTCTTT	CASSLYRDQNTEAFF
-	13	TRBV28	TRBJ2-5	-	TGTGCCAGCAGTGGAGGGTACCAAGAGACCCAGTACTTC	CASSGGYQETQYF
TRBD2	16	TRBV9	TRBJ2-2	-	TGTGCCAGCACCCCGTCTTTACGGGAGGGGGCCGGGGAGCTGTTTTTT	CASTPSLREGAGELFF
TRBD2	15	TRBV7-8	TRBJ2-1	-	TGTGCCAGCAGCCCGAGCGGGAGTTTTATCAATGAGCAGTTCTTC	CASSPSGSFINEQFF
-	14	TRBV6-2/TRBV6-3	TRBJ2-3	-	TGTGCCAGCAGTTACAGGGGCCCCCCAGATACGCAGTATTTT	CASSYRGPPDTQYF
-	16	TRBV5-1	TRBJ1-1	-	TGCGCCAGCAGCTTGGCCCTCGGGGGGGCAGACACTGAAGCTTTCTTT	CASSLALGGADTEAFF
TRBD2	16	TRBV5-4	TRBJ2-1	-	TGTGCCAGCAGCTTGGCCGCTAGCGGGAGATCCCATGAGCAGTTCTTC	CASSLAASGRSHEQFF
-	12	TRBV3-1/TRBV3-2	TRBJ1-2	-	TGTGCCAGCAGCCAAGCGGACTATGGCTACACCTTC	CASSQADYGYTF
TRBD2	12	TRBV6-5	TRBJ2-1	-	TGTGCCAGCAGACTAGCGGGAAGTGAGCAGTTCTTC	CASRLAGSEQFF
-	13	TRBV29-1	TRBJ1-2	once	TGCAGCGTCGCATCCGGGACTTTCTATGGCTACACCTTC	CSVASGTFYGYTF
-	13	TRBV6-5	TRBJ1-1	-	TGTGCCAGCAGTTACTCGAGGTCCGGAGGGCCCTCCTTT	CASSYSRSGGPSF
-	14	TRBV28	TRBJ2-3	-	TGTGCCAGCACCCAACAGGGCGGCACAGATACGCAGTATTTT	CASTQQGGTDTQYF
-	15	TRBV28	TRBJ1-4	-	TGTGCCAGCAGACGGCCCGTGGGCACTAATGAAAAACTGTTTTTT	CASRRPVGTNEKLFF
-	12	TRBV10-2	TRBJ1-1	-	TGCGCCAGCAGACCTATGAACACTGAAGCTTTCTTT	CASRPMNTEAFF
-	14	TRBV3-1/TRBV3-2	TRBJ1-2	-	TGTGCCAGCAGGGACAGTTCCCCTTTCTATGGCTACACCTTC	CASRDSSPFYGYTF
TRBD1	14	TRBV11-3	TRBJ1-2	-	TGTGCCAGCAGCCTTAGAGGGGGCGCCGGAGGCTACACCTTC	CASSLRGGAGGYTF
-	15	TRBV6-1	TRBJ1-5	few	TGTGCCAGCAGTGAAGTGACAGCGAGTAATCAGCCCCAGCATTTT	CASSEVTASNQPQHF
TRBD1	15	TRBV29-1	TRBJ2-2	-	TGCAGCGCCACGCTAAGGGACAGGGTCGCCGGGGAGCTGTTTTTT	CSATLRDRVAGELFF
TRBD2	17	TRBV5-5	TRBJ2-7	few	TGTGCCAGCAGCCCCCGACCCGGACTAGCGACATTGGTTGAGCAGTACTTC	CASSPRPGLATLVEQYF
-	13	TRBV9	TRBJ2-3	-	TGTGCCAGCAGCGTAGCTGCGAGCGGTACGCAGTATTTT	CASSVAASGTQYF
TRBD2	15	TRBV27	TRBJ2-1	-	TGTGCCAGCAGTTTCTGGGAGGGCCTTGGCAATGAGCAGTTCTTC	CASSFWEGLGNEQFF
-	14	TRBV5-6	TRBJ2-3	-	TGTGCCAGCAGCTTGGAACCCTACACAGATACGCAGTATTTT	CASSLEPYTDTQYF
TRBD1	15	TRBV4-2	TRBJ1-5	-	TGTGCCAGCAGCCAAGACCCGACAGGGTATCAGCCCCAGCATTTT	CASSQDPTGYQPQHF
TRBD2	14	TRBV27	TRBJ2-1	few	TGTGCCAGCAGGGGACTAGCGGGAGTTCAGGAGCAGTTCTTC	CASRGLAGVQEQFF
-	12	TRBV12-3/TRBV12-4	TRBJ1-6	-	TGTGCCAGCAGTCTAGACCCGGCACCCCTCCACTTT	CASSLDPAPLHF
-	14	TRBV18	TRBJ1-2	once	TGTGCCAGCTCACCACAACAGAGATCCTATGGCTACACCTTC	CASSPQQRSYGYTF
TRBD1	11	TRBV12-3/TRBV12-4	TRBJ1-1	-	TGTGCCAGCAGGACAGGGTTTGGGGCTTTCTTT	CASRTGFGAFF
-	14	TRBV25-1	TRBJ1-5	-	TGTGCCAGCAGTTTGGCAGGGAGCAATCAGCCCCAGCATTTT	CASSLAGSNQPQHF
TRBD2	15	TRBV7-9	TRBJ2-3	-	TGTGCCAGCAGCTCCGCTAGCGGGGGCACAGATACGCAGTATTTT	CASSSASGGTDTQYF
TRBD1	17	TRBV5-5	TRBJ1-1	-	TGTGCCAGCAGCTTTCGTGGGACAGGGGGACCGAACACTGAAGCTTTCTTT	CASSFRGTGGPNTEAFF
TRBD1	16	TRBV5-1	TRBJ1-4	few	TGCGCCAGCAGCTTCGCCAGGACAGGGACTAATGAAAAACTGTTTTTT	CASSFARTGTNEKLFF
TRBD2	18	TRBV4-2	TRBJ2-5	-	TGTGCCAGCAGCTCTAATCCTAGCGGGAGGGCCCGCCAAGAGACCCAGTACTTC	CASSSNPSGRARQETQYF
-	14	TRBV6-5	TRBJ1-5	-	TGTGCCAGCAGAAGGGAGGGTCGAGGCCAGCCCCAGCATTTT	CASRREGRGQPQHF